This T cell receptor beta chain was recorded in a study of shared clonotypes between healthy human individuals. Study findings and constraints: Few donors limited the genetic and exposure-history diversity represented. Across a handful of donors, naive CD4 shared around 5.1%, naive CD8 more than 3%, memory CD4 roughly 2.4%, memory CD8 roughly 0.37%.

Comments on this clone: The antigen is not known.

V lost 3 bases, J lost 9 bases, and 7 bases stayed unmatched. CDR3 length equals 13 residues. Germline V gives CDR1 WSHSY, CDR2 SAAADI. Assay runs were performed at deep level. Produced via immunoSEQ multiplex PCR; TCRdb's table is partial and in-frame only. The table has over a million clones, around 75% seen once. The TCR originated in a man between 18 and 29 years old in good health. The chain uses TRBV10-2 and TRBJ2-5; 7 bases align to TRBD2. The sequencing sample was made of memory CD4+ T cells sorted from blood. Subset of the sample: CD45RA-negative fraction. CDR3 sequence (DNA): TGCGCCAGCAGTGAAAGGGAGGGCCGGGCCCAGTACTTC. The encoded protein is CASSEREGRAQYF.